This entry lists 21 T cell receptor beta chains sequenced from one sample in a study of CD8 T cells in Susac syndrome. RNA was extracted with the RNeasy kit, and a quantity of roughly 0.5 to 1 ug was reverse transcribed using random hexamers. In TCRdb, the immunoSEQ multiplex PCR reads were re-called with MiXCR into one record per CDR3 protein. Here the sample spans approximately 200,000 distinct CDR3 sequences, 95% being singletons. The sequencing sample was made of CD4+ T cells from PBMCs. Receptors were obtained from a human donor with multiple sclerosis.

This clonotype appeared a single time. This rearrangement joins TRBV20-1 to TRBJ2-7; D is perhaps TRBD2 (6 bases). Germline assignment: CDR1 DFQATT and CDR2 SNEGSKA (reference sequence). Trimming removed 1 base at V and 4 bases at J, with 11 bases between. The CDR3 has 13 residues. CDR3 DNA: TGCAGTGCTAGAGGTCAGGCGGGATACGAGCAGTACTTC. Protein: CSARGQAGYEQYF.

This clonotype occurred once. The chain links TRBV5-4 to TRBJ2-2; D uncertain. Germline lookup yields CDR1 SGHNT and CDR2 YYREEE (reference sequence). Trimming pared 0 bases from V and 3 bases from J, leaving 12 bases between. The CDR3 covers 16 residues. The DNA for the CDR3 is TGTGCCAGCAGCTTGGGTCACTCAACGGACACCGGGGAGCTGTTTTTT. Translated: CASSLGHSTDTGELFF.

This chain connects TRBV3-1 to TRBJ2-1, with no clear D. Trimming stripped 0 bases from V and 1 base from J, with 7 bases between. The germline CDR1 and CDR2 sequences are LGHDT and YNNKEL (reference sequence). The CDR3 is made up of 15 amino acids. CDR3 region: CASSQEQASYNEQFF. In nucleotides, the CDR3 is TGTGCCAGCAGCCAAGAACAAGCGTCCTACAATGAGCAGTTCTTC.

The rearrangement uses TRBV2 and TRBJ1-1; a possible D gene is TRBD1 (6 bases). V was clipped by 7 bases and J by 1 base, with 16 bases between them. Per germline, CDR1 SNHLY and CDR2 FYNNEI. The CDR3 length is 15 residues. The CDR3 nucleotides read TGTGCCAGCACCACCGAGGGGGGGGCGAACACTGAAGCTTTCTTT. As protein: CASTTEGGANTEAFF. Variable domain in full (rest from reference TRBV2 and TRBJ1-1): EPEVTQTPSHQVTQMGQEVILRCVPISNHLYFYWYRQILGQKVEFLVSFYNNEISEKSEIFDDQFSVERPDGSNFTLKIRSTKLEDSAMYFCASTTEGGANTEAFFGQGTRLTVV.

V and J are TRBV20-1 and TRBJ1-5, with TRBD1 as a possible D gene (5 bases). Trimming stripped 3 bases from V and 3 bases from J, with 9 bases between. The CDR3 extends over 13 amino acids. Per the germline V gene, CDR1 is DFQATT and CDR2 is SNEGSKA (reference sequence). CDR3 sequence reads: CSASLTVNQPQHF. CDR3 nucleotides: TGCAGTGCTAGTTTGACAGTCAATCAGCCCCAGCATTTT.

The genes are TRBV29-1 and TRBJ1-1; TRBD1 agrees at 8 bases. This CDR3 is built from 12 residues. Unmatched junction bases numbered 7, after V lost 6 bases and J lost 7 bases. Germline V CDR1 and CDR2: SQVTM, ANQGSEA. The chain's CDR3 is CSVDPTGVEAFF. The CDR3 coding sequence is TGCAGCGTCGACCCGACAGGGGTTGAAGCTTTCTTT.

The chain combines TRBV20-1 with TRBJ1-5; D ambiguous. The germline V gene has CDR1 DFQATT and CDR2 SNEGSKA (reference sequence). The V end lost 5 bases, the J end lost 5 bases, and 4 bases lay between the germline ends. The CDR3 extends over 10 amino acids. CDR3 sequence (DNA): TGCAGTGCTGGATATCAGCCCCAGCATTTT. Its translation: CSAGYQPQHF.

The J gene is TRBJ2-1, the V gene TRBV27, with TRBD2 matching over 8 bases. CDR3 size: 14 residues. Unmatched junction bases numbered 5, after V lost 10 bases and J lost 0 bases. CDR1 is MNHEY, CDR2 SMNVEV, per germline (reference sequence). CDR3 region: CATGRDGSYNEQFF. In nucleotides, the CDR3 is TGTGCCACCGGGAGGGACGGCTCCTACAATGAGCAGTTCTTC.

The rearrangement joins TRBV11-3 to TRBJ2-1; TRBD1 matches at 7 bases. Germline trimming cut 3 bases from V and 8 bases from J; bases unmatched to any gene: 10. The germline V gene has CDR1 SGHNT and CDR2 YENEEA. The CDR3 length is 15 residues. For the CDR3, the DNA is TGTGCCAGCAGCTTTGGACAGGTCGAAGTGGATGAGCAGTTCTTC. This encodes CASSFGQVEVDEQFF.

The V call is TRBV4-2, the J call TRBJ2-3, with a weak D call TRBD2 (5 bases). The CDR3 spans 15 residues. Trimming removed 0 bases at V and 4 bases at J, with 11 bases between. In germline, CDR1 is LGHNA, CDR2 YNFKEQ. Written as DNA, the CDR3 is TGTGCCAGCAGCCAAGATGGTCAGAGGGCAGATACGCAGTATTTT. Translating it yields CASSQDGQRADTQYF.

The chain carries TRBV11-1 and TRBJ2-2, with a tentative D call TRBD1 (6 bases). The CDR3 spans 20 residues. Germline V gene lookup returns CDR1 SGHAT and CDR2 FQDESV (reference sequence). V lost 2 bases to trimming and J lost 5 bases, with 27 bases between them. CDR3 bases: TGTGCCAGCAGCTTAACCCTGGCCTCTCGACAGGAGGAGGATACCGGGGAGCTGTTTTTT. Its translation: CASSLTLASRQEEDTGELFF.

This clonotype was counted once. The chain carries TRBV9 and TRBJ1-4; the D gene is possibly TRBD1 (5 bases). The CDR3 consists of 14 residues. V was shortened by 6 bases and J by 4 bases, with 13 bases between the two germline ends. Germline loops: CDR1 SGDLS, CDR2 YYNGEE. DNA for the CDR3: TGTGCCAGCAATAGGGGAGGGCTTAATGAAAAACTGTTTTTT. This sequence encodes CASNRGGLNEKLFF. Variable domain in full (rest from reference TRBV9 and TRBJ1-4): DSGVTQTPKHLITATGQRVTLRCSPRSGDLSVYWYQQSLDQGLQFLIQYYNGEERAKGNILERFSAQQFPDLHSELNLSSLELGDSALYFCASNRGGLNEKLFFGSGTQLSVL.

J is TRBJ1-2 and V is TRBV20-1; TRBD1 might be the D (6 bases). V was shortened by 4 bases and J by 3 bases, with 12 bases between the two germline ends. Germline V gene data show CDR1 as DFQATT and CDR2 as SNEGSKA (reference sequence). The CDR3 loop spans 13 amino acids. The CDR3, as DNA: TGCAGTGCTAATACAGGGTGGGACTATGGCTACACCTTC. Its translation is CSANTGWDYGYTF.

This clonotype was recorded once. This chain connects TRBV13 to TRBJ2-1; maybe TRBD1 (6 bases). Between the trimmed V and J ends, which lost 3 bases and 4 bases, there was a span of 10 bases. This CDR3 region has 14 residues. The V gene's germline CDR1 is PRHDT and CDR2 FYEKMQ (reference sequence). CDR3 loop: CASSLRDTYNEQFF. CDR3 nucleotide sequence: TGTGCCAGCAGCTTGAGGGACACATACAATGAGCAGTTCTTC.

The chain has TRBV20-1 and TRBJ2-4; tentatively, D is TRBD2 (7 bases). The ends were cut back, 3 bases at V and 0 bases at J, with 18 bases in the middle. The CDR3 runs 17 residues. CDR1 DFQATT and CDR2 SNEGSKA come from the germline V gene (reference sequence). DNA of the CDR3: TGCAGTGCTAGGCGCTGGGGGGGCACAGTAGCCAAAAACATTCAGTACTTC. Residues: CSARRWGGTVAKNIQYF.

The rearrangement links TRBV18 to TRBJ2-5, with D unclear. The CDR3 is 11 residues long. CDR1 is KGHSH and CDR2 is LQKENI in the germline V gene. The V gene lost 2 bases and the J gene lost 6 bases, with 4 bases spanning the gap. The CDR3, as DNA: TGTGCCAGCTCACCAGAGAAGACCCAGTACTTC. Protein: CASSPEKTQYF. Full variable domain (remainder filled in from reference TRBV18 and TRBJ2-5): NAGVMQNPRHLVRRRGQEARLRCSPMKGHSHVYWYRQLPEEGLKFMVYLQKENIIDESGMPKERFSAEFPKEGPSILRIQQVVRGDSAAYFCASSPEKTQYFGPGTRLLVL.

The CDR3 loop reads CASSQAQGSYGYTF. The CDR3 region has the DNA TGTGCCAGCAGCCAAGCACAAGGGAGCTATGGCTACACCTTC. The chain recombines TRBV4-2 with TRBJ1-2; D gene unclear. CDR1 LGHNA and CDR2 YNFKEQ come from the germline V gene. V was pared by 1 base and J by 4 bases, with 10 bases between. The CDR3 covers 14 residues.

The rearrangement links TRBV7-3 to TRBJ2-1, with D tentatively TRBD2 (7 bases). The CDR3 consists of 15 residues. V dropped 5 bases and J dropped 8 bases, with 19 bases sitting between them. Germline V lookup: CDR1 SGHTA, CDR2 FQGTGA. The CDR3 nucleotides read TGTGCCAGCAGCCGAAGAGGGGGGGCCATGGATGAGCAGTTCTTC. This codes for CASSRRGGAMDEQFF.

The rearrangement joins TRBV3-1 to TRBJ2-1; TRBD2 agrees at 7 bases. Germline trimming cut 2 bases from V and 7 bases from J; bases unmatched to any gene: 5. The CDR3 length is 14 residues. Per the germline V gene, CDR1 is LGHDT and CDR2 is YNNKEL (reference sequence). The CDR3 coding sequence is TGTGCCAGCAGCCAAAGGACTAGTTGGAATGAGCAGTTCTTC. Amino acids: CASSQRTSWNEQFF.

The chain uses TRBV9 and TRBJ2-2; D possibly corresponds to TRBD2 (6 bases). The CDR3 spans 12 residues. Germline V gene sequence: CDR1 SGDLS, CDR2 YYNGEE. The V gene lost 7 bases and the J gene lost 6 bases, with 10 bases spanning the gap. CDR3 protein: CASGPGAGELFF. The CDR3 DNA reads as TGTGCCAGCGGCCCGGGGGCCGGGGAGCTGTTTTTT.

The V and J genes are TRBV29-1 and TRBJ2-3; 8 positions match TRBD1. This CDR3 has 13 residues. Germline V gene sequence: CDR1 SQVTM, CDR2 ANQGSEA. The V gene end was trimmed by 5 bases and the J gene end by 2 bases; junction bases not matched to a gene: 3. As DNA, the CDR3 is TGCAGCGTTCGCAGGGGGCCCACAGATACGCAGTATTTT. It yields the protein CSVRRGPTDTQYF.